This T cell receptor (beta chain) was captured by sequencing in a study of vaccination and CD4 T cells after COVID-19. Study details: As a positive control, some control cultures were given a CEFX pool, while others were given an HIV-1 Nef pool or no peptide.

After removal of 2 bases from V and 8 bases from J, the junction contained 5 bases not matched to a gene. The CDR3 has 14 amino acids. CD4+ T cells that had been cultured provided DNA sequenced with the Oncomine TCR Beta short-read assay. One entry per CDR3 protein, called by TCRdb with MiXCR from the PCR reads. Counted here are around 21,000 distinct CDR3 sequences, roughly 56% occurring once; the ten biggest clones make up roughly 10%. Note on this clonotype: Its matching antigen is unknown.

Treatment given: roughly ten-day PBMC culture with coronavirus spike peptide pools or control peptides (ViraFEST assay). The clonotype originates from a human donor who had recovered from COVID-19. The sequenced sample was CD4+ T cells from blood, cultured in vitro. The chain recombines TRBV12-3 or TRBV12-4 with TRBJ1-2, with 10 bases identical to TRBD1. In DNA form, the CDR3 reads TGTGCCAGCAGTTTATGGAGGACAGGGGGGGGCTACACCTTC. Its translation is CASSLWRTGGGYTF.